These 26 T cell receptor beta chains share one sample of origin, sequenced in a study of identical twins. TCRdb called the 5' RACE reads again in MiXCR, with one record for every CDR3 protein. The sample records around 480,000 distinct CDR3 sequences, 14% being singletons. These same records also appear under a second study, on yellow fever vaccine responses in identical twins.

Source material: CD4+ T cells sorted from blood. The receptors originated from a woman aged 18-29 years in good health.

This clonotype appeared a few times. CDR3 nucleotide sequence: TGTGCCAGCAGCCTGGGACAGGGAGCCCCCGAAAAACTGTTTTTT. This encodes CASSLGQGAPEKLFF. The chain joins TRBV7-8 to TRBJ1-4; TRBD1 matches 9 bases. This CDR3 has 15 residues. Germline assignment: CDR1 SGHVS and CDR2 FQNEAQ. Germline trimming cut 5 bases from V and 8 bases from J; bases unmatched to any gene: 9.

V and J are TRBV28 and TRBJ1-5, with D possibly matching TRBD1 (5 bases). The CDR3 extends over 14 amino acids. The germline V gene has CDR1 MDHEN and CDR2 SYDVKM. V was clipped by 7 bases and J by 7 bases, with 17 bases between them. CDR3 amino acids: CASTRVGLNQPQHF. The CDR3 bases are TGTGCCAGCACCCGGGTGGGGCTTAACCAGCCCCAGCATTTT.

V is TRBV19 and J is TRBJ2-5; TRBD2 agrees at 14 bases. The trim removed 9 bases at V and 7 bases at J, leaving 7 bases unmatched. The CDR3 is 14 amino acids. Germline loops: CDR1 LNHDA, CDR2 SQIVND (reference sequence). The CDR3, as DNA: TGTGCCAGCGAGGGGACTAGCGGGAGAGGGACCCAGTACTTC. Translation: CASEGTSGRGTQYF.

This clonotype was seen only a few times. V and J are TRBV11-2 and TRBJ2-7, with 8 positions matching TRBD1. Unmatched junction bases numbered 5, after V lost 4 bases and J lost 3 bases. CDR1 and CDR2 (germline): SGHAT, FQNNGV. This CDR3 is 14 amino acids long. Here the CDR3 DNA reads TGTGCCAGCAGCTCCATGGGACAGGTCTACGAGCAGTACTTC. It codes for CASSSMGQVYEQYF.

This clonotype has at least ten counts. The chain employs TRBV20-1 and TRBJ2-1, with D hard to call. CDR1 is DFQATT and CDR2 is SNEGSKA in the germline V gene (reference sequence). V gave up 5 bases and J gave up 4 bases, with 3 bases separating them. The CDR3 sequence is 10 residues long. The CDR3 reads CSAPYNEQFF. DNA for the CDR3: TGCAGTGCTCCTTACAATGAGCAGTTCTTC.

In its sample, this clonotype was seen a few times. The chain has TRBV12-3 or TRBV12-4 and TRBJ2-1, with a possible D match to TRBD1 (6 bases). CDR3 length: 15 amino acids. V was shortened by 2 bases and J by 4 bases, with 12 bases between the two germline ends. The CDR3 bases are TGTGCCAGCAGTTTAAGTACTGGGACATACAATGAGCAGTTCTTC. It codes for CASSLSTGTYNEQFF.

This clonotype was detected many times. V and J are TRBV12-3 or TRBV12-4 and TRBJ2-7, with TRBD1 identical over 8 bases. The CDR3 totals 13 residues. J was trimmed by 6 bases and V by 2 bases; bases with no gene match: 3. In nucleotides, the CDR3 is TGTGCCAGCAGTTTACAGGGGGCCTCCGAGCAGTACTTC. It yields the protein CASSLQGASEQYF.

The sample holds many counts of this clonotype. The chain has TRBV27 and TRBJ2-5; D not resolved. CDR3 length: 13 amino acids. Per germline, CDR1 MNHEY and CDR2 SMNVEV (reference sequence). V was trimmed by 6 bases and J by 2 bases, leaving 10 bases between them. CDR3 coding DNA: TGTGCCAGCAGACCAGATAGTCAAGAGACCCAGTACTTC. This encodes CASRPDSQETQYF.

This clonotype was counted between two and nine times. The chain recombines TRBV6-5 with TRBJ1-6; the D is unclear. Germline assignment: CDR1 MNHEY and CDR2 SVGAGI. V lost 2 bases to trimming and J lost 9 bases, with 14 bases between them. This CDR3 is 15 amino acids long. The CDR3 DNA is TGTGCCAGCAGTTACCGGACCCCCGGTAGTTCACCCCTCCACTTT. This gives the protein CASSYRTPGSSPLHF.

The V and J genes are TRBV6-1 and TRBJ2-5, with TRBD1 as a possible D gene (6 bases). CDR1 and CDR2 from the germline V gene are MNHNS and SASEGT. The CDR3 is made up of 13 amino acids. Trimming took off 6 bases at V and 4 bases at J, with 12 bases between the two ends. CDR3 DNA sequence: TGTGCCAGCAGGAGAACAGGGCTAGAGACCCAGTACTTC. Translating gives CASRRTGLETQYF.

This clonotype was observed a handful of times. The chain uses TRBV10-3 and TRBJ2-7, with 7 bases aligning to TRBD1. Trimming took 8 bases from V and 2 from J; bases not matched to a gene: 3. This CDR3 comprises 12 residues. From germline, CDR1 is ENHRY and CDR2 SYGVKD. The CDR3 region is CAIRDSAYEQYF. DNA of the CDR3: TGTGCCATCCGGGACAGCGCCTACGAGCAGTACTTC.

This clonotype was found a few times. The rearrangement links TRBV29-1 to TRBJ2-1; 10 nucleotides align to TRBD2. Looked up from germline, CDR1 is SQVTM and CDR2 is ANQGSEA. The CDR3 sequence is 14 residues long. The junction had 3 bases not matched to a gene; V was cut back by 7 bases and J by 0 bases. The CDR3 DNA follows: TGCAGCGGGACTAGCGGTAGCTCCTACAATGAGCAGTTCTTC. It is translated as CSGTSGSSYNEQFF.

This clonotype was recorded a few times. CDR3 DNA: TGTGCCAGCAGGCCGACTCGGGCGGAGACCCAGTACTTC. Its protein is CASRPTRAETQYF. The chain is built from TRBV7-9 and TRBJ2-5; no clear D gene. V was pared by 6 bases and J by 5 bases, with 13 bases between. This CDR3 comprises 13 residues. Germline-derived CDR1 and CDR2 are SEHNR and FQNEAQ (reference sequence). The entire variable domain, with the rest obtained from reference TRBV7-9 and TRBJ2-5, is as follows: DTGVSQNPRHKITKRGQNVTFRCDPISEHNRLYWYRQTLGQGPEFLTYFQNEAQLEKSRLLSDRFSAERPKGSFSTLEIQRTEQGDSAMYLCASRPTRAETQYFGPGTRLLVL.

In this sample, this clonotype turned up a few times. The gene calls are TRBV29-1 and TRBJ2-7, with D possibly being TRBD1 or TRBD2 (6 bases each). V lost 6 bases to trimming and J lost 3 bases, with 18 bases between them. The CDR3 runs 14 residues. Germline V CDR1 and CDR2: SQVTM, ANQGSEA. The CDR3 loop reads CSVGGSTPHYEQYF. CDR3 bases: TGCAGCGTGGGGGGCAGTACTCCGCACTACGAGCAGTACTTC.

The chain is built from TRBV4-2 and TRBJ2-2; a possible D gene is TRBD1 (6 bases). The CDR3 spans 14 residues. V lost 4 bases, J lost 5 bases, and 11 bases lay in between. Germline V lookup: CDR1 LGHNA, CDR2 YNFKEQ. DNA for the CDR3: TGTGCCAGCAGCCTAAGCCAGGGGACCGGGGAGCTGTTTTTT. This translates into CASSLSQGTGELFF.

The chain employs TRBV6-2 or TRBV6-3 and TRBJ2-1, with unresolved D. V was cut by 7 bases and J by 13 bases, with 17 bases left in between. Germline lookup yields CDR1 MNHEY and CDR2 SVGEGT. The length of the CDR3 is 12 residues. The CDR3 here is CASTSQGPGQFF. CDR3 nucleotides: TGTGCCAGCACAAGTCAAGGGCCCGGTCAGTTCTTC.

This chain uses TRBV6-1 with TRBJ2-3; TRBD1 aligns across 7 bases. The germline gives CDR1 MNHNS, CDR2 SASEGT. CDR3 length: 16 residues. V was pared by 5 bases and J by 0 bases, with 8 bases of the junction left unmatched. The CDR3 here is CASSPRGGFSTDTQYF. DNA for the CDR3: TGTGCCAGCAGTCCCCGAGGGGGCTTTAGCACAGATACGCAGTATTTT.

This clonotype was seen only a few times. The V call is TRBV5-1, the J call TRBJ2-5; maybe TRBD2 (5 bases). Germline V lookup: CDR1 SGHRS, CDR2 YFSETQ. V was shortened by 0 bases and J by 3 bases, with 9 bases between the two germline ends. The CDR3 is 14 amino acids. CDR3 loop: CASSLGGPKETQYF. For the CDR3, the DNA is TGCGCCAGCAGCTTGGGAGGGCCGAAAGAGACCCAGTACTTC.

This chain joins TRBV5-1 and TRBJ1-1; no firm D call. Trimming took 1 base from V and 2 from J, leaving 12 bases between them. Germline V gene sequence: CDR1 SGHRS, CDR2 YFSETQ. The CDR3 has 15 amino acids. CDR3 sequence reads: CASSLTGSVNTEAFF. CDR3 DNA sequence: TGCGCCAGCAGCTTGACGGGGTCCGTAAACACTGAAGCTTTCTTT.

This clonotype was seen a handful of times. The CDR3 protein is CASSVNGADTQYF. Here the CDR3 DNA reads TGTGCCAGCAGTGTAAACGGGGCAGATACGCAGTATTTT. V and J are TRBV2 and TRBJ2-3; the D gene is possibly TRBD2 (5 bases). The germline V gene encodes CDR1 SNHLY and CDR2 FYNNEI. This CDR3 has 13 amino acids. Trimming cost V 4 bases and J 4 bases, with 9 bases left between them.

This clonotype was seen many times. CDR3 nucleotide sequence: TGTGCCAGCAGCTATGAAGGAGAGAATGGCTACACCTTC. Its protein product is CASSYEGENGYTF. The rearrangement uses TRBV7-3 and TRBJ1-2; D gene ambiguous. V was shortened by 4 bases and J by 6 bases, with 12 bases between the two germline ends. The CDR3 spans 13 residues. Germline assignment: CDR1 SGHTA and CDR2 FQGTGA.

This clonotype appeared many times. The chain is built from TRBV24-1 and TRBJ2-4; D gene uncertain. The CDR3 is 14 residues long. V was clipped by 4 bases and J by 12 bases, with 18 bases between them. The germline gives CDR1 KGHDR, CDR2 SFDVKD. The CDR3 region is CATSERTGVQSQYF. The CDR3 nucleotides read TGTGCCACCAGTGAAAGGACCGGCGTTCAAAGTCAGTACTTC.

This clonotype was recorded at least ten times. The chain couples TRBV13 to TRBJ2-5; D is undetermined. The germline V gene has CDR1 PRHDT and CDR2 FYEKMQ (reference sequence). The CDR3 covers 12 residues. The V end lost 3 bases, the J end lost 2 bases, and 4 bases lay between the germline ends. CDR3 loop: CASSFGQETQYF. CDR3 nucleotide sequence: TGTGCCAGCAGCTTCGGACAAGAGACCCAGTACTTC.

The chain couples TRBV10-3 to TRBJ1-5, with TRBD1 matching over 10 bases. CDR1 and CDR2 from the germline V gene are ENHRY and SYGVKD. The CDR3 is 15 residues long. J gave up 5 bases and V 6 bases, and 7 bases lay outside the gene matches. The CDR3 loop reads CAISPGQGLYQPQHF. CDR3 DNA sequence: TGTGCCATCAGCCCGGGACAGGGGCTTTATCAGCCCCAGCATTTT.

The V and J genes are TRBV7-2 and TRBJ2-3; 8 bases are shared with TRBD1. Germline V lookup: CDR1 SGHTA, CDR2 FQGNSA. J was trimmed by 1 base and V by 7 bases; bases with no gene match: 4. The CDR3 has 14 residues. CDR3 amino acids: CASINRGGTDTQYF. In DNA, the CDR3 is TGTGCCAGCATCAACAGGGGGGGCACAGATACGCAGTATTTT. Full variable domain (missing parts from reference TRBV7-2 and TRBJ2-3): GAGVSQSPSNKVTEKGKDVELRCDPISGHTALYWYRQSLGQGLEFLIYFQGNSAPDKSGLPSDRFSAERTGGSVSTLTIQRTQQEDSAVYLCASINRGGTDTQYFGPGTRLTVL.

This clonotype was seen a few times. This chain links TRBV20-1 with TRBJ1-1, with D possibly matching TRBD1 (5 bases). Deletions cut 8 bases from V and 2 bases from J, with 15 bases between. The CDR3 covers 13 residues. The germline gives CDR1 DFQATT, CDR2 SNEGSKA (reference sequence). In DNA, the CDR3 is TGCAGTAGGCGGAGGGACGGCAACACTGAAGCTTTCTTT. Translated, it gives CSRRRDGNTEAFF.